A single sample gave rise to the 26 T cell receptor beta chains below, sequenced in a study of T cell changes during pregnancy in multiple sclerosis. Measured with immunoSEQ multiplex PCR; TCRdb has only the in-frame clones, and not every one. Seen here are 90,000 to 120,000 clones, less than 95% observed once, and the top ten hold 0.78%. This specimen was peripheral blood, taken in the third trimester of pregnancy. These receptors all come from a female donor in good health, enrolled as a control in a pregnancy study.

The chain links TRBV14 to TRBJ2-5; D is undetermined. The CDR3 covers 18 residues. The germline V gene encodes CDR1 SGHDN and CDR2 FVKESK. With 4 bases removed from V and 2 bases from J, the gap between germline ends came to 23 bases. This chain's CDR3 is CASSPFRLVCRFQETQYF. The CDR3 DNA is TGTGCCAGCAGCCCCTTCCGACTGGTATGCCGATTTCAAGAGACCCAGTACTTC.

Points on this clone: Other nucleotide sequences from this sample produce the same CDR3. This chain connects TRBV5-1 to TRBJ2-1; TRBD2 aligns across 10 bases. Germline values: CDR1 SGHRS, CDR2 YFSETQ. V shed 0 bases and J 0 bases; nucleotides not matched to a gene: 3. This CDR3 spans 17 amino acids. In nucleotides, the CDR3 is TGCGCCAGCAGCTTGGAGGCTAGCGGGAGCTCCTACAATGAGCAGTTCTTC. It translates to CASSLEASGSSYNEQFF.

The gene calls are TRBV7-9 and TRBJ1-1; D is undetermined. V was shortened by 4 bases and J by 5 bases, with 8 bases between the two germline ends. The CDR3 has 12 amino acids. Germline CDR1 reads SEHNR; CDR2 reads FQNEAQ (reference sequence). The CDR3 bases are TGTGCCAGCAGCTACCTGGAGACTGAAGCTTTCTTT. Translating gives CASSYLETEAFF.

The chain couples TRBV29-1 to TRBJ2-1; a possible D gene is TRBD2 (6 bases). Germline V gene sequence: CDR1 SQVTM, CDR2 ANQGSEA. V lost 0 bases, J lost 3 bases, and 9 bases lay in between. The CDR3 sequence is 14 residues long. CDR3 protein: CSVEEEGVYNEQFF. The CDR3 bases are TGCAGCGTTGAAGAGGAGGGTGTCTACAATGAGCAGTTCTTC.

V and J are TRBV4-1 and TRBJ2-3, with 14 bases fitting TRBD2. Trimming cost V 3 bases and J 6 bases; bases outside gene matches: 5. This CDR3 is built from 16 residues. The V gene's germline CDR1 is MGHRA and CDR2 YSYEKL. This chain's CDR3 is CASSHGLAGGGDTQYF. The CDR3 DNA follows: TGCGCCAGCAGCCACGGACTAGCGGGGGGAGGTGATACGCAGTATTTT.

This clone was counted a single time. The rearrangement joins TRBV5-8 to TRBJ2-4; tentative D call: TRBD1 (6 bases). CDR1 and CDR2 (germline): SGHTS, YDEGEE. Trimming removed 2 bases at V and 7 bases at J, with 7 bases between. The length of the CDR3 is 12 residues. This CDR3 is CASSLDRNIQYF. DNA of the CDR3: TGTGCCAGCAGCTTAGACAGGAACATTCAGTACTTC.

The rearrangement links TRBV29-1 to TRBJ2-7; TRBD1 is a possible D gene (6 bases). There are 13 residues in the CDR3. Deletions cut 4 bases from V and 2 bases from J, with 12 bases between. The germline V gene has CDR1 SQVTM and CDR2 ANQGSEA. The CDR3 coding sequence is TGCAGCGTTGCAGCAGGGGTCCCCTACGAGCAGTACTTC. Translation gives CSVAAGVPYEQYF.

This chain links TRBV14 with TRBJ1-3, with TRBD1 identical over 7 bases. The CDR3 is made up of 13 amino acids. Germline V gene lookup returns CDR1 SGHDN and CDR2 FVKESK. The V segment lost 8 bases and the J segment 0 bases; nucleotides outside the gene matches: 1. The CDR3, as DNA: TGTGCCAGCGGACAGGCCTCTGGAAACACCATATATTTT. This codes for CASGQASGNTIYF.

The chain recombines TRBV30 with TRBJ2-1; D remains ambiguous. Germline CDR1 GTSNPN, CDR2 SVGIG (reference sequence). The CDR3 runs to 13 residues. Trimming removed 2 bases at V and 3 bases at J, with 8 bases between. The CDR3 DNA is TGTGCCTGGAGTCACAGATTCTACAATGAGCAGTTCTTC. It codes for CAWSHRFYNEQFF.

J is TRBJ1-1 and V is TRBV4-1, with TRBD1 matching 8 bases. Germline-derived CDR1 and CDR2 are MGHRA and YSYEKL. Losses at the gene ends were 2 bases for V and 1 base for J; bases not matched to a gene: 9. The CDR3 has 17 amino acids. The CDR3 DNA sequence: TGCGCCAGCAGCCAACCATATCGCGGGACAGGGAACACTGAAGCTTTCTTT. Its protein is CASSQPYRGTGNTEAFF.

The V gene is TRBV7-8, the J gene TRBJ1-5, with a possible D match to TRBD1 (5 bases). Trimming left V 5 bases short and J 2 bases short, with 16 bases between. The CDR3 sequence is 16 residues long. The germline V gene has CDR1 SGHVS and CDR2 FQNEAQ. The DNA for the CDR3 is TGTGCCAGCAGCCCTGGAGGGGTGGTGGGCAATCAGCCCCAGCATTTT. Translation gives CASSPGGVVGNQPQHF.

The rearrangement uses TRBV9 and TRBJ1-5; D is unclear. With 5 bases removed from V and 0 bases from J, the gap between germline ends came to 6 bases. The CDR3 contains 13 residues. In germline, CDR1 is SGDLS, CDR2 YYNGEE. This CDR3 reads CASSKNSNQPQHF. The CDR3 DNA reads TGTGCCAGCAGTAAAAATAGCAATCAGCCCCAGCATTTT.

The chain couples TRBV5-6 to TRBJ1-2, with 7 positions matching TRBD1. Germline values: CDR1 SGHDT, CDR2 YYEEEE. CDR3 size: 12 residues. J lost 7 bases, V lost 4 bases, and 4 bases had no gene match. CDR3: CASSRGLGGYTF. CDR3 bases: TGTGCCAGCAGCAGGGGGCTGGGTGGCTACACCTTC.

The gene calls are TRBV6-1 and TRBJ1-5, with D uncertain. With 3 bases removed from V and 2 bases from J, the gap between germline ends came to 14 bases. The CDR3 consists of 16 residues. Germline V CDR1 and CDR2: MNHNS, SASEGT. Here the CDR3 reads CASSDPGRIGNQPQHF. CDR3 bases: TGTGCCAGCAGTGACCCGGGGAGAATCGGCAATCAGCCCCAGCATTTT.

The gene calls are TRBV19 and TRBJ1-1; D might be TRBD1 (6 bases). CDR3 length equals 14 residues. Deletions cut 7 bases from V and 5 bases from J, with 17 bases between. The germline CDR1 and CDR2 sequences are LNHDA and SQIVND (reference sequence). CDR3 residues: CASTTVGGRTEAFF. CDR3 sequence (DNA): TGTGCCAGTACCACCGTGGGGGGGCGGACTGAAGCTTTCTTT.

The V gene is TRBV27, the J gene TRBJ2-7, with a tentative D call TRBD1 (5 bases). The CDR3 spans 13 residues. Germline loops: CDR1 MNHEY, CDR2 SMNVEV (reference sequence). Trimming stripped 5 bases from V and 3 bases from J, with 11 bases between. Here the CDR3 reads CASSATGGYEQYF. The CDR3 region has the DNA TGTGCCAGCAGTGCCACAGGTGGCTACGAGCAGTACTTC.

This chain uses TRBV7-9 with TRBJ1-1, with 9 bases lining up with TRBD1. The CDR3 is 15 residues long. CDR1 SEHNR and CDR2 FQNEAQ come from the germline V gene (reference sequence). V lost 5 bases to trimming and J lost 0 bases; unmatched junction nucleotides: 4. In DNA, the CDR3 is TGTGCCAGCAGCCCGACAGGGGGGGTGAACACTGAAGCTTTCTTT. This encodes CASSPTGGVNTEAFF.

The V call is TRBV6-5, the J call TRBJ1-2; the D gene is possibly TRBD1 (5 bases). CDR1 MNHEY and CDR2 SVGAGI come from the germline V gene. V lost 8 bases, J lost 2 bases, and 12 bases lay in between. The CDR3 is 13 residues long. CDR3 sequence reads: CASRRGGNYGYTF. The CDR3 coding sequence is TGTGCCAGCCGCCGCGGGGGAAACTATGGCTACACCTTC.

The chain recombines TRBV15 with TRBJ1-5, with 8 nucleotides matching TRBD1. This CDR3 comprises 18 residues. The germline V gene has CDR1 LNHNV and CDR2 YYDKDF (reference sequence). Unmatched junction bases numbered 9, after V lost 0 bases and J lost 2 bases. The CDR3 region is CATSREPTGDYGNQPQHF. The DNA of the CDR3 is TGTGCCACCAGCAGAGAGCCGACAGGGGATTATGGCAATCAGCCCCAGCATTTT.

V is TRBV7-9 and J is TRBJ2-1, with 9 bases that match TRBD1. V trimming: 7 bases; J trimming: 3 bases; junction bases outside the gene matches: 4. Per the germline V gene, CDR1 is SEHNR and CDR2 is FQNEAQ (reference sequence). The CDR3 totals 14 residues. CDR3 nucleotides: TGTGCCAGCACACAGGGGGCCAACTACAATGAGCAGTTCTTC. Amino acids: CASTQGANYNEQFF.

This chain joins TRBV7-9 and TRBJ1-1; 12 nucleotides line up with TRBD1. In germline, CDR1 is SEHNR, CDR2 FQNEAQ (reference sequence). V was pared by 4 bases and J by 7 bases, with 10 bases of the junction left unmatched. CDR3 size: 16 residues. The DNA of the CDR3 is TGTGCCAGCAGCTCAAGGGGACAGGGGGCTTTAATTGAAGCTTTCTTT. Translating gives CASSSRGQGALIEAFF. The complete variable domain, with remaining parts taken from reference TRBV7-9 and TRBJ1-1, reads DTGVSQNPRHKITKRGQNVTFRCDPISEHNRLYWYRQTLGQGPEFLTYFQNEAQLEKSRLLSDRFSAERPKGSFSTLEIQRTEQGDSAMYLCASSSRGQGALIEAFFGQGTRLTVV.

The chain joins TRBV11-1 to TRBJ1-2; D remains unclear. Germline assignment: CDR1 SGHAT and CDR2 FQDESV (reference sequence). The length of the CDR3 is 12 residues. V was trimmed by 1 base and J by 6 bases, leaving 6 bases between them. The CDR3 is CASSLEGDGYTF. CDR3 in DNA: TGTGCCAGCAGCTTAGAAGGAGATGGCTACACCTTC.

This sequence joins TRBV11-3 and TRBJ1-4, with D maybe TRBD1 (6 bases). The V gene's germline CDR1 is SGHNT and CDR2 YENEEA. V lost 1 base, J lost 3 bases, and 9 bases lay in between. The CDR3 is 15 residues long. Here the CDR3 reads CASSLGRGPNEKLFF. The CDR3 nucleotides are TGTGCCAGCAGCTTAGGGCGGGGGCCTAATGAAAAACTGTTTTTT.

The V and J genes are TRBV4-3 and TRBJ2-5, with D possibly matching TRBD2 (5 bases). V lost 0 bases, J lost 5 bases, and 13 bases lay in between. Looked up from germline, CDR1 is LGHNA and CDR2 is YSLEER. This CDR3 has 15 amino acids. This CDR3 is CASSQDSVKRETQYF. As DNA, the CDR3 is TGCGCCAGCAGCCAAGACTCGGTCAAGCGGGAGACCCAGTACTTC.

This chain links TRBV11-3 with TRBJ1-5; D is uncertain. The V and J ends lost 2 bases and 7 bases respectively, with 12 bases between them. The CDR3 sequence is 14 residues long. In germline, CDR1 is SGHNT, CDR2 YENEEA. The CDR3 is CASSLSGEGQPQHF. The DNA for the CDR3 is TGTGCCAGCAGCTTATCCGGGGAAGGGCAGCCCCAGCATTTT.

This clone was picked up one time. The rearrangement joins TRBV7-2 to TRBJ2-3, with TRBD1 as a possible D gene (5 bases). Germline V gives CDR1 SGHTA, CDR2 FQGNSA. The CDR3 sequence is 17 residues long. The V and J ends lost 1 base and 3 bases respectively, with 17 bases between them. CDR3 sequence reads: CASSLGIGGAATDTQYF. In DNA, the CDR3 is TGTGCCAGCAGCTTAGGGATTGGTGGGGCCGCGACAGATACGCAGTATTTT.